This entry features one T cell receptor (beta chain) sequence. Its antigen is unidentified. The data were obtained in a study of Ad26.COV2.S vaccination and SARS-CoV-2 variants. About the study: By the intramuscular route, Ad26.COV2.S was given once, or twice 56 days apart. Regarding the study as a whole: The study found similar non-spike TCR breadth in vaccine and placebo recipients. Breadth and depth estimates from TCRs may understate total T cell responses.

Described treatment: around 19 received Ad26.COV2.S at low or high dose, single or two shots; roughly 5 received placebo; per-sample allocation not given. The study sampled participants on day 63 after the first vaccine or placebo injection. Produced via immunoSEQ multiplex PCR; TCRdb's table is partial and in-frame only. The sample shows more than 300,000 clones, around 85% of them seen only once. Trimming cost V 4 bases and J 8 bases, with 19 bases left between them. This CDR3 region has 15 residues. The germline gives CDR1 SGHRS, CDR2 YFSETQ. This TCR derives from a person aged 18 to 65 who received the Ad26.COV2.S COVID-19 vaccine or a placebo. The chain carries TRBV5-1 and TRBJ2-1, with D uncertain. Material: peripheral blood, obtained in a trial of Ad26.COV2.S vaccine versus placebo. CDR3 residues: CASSQGTLAPYEQFF. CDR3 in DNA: TGCGCCAGCAGCCAAGGAACCTTAGCTCCTTATGAGCAGTTCTTC.